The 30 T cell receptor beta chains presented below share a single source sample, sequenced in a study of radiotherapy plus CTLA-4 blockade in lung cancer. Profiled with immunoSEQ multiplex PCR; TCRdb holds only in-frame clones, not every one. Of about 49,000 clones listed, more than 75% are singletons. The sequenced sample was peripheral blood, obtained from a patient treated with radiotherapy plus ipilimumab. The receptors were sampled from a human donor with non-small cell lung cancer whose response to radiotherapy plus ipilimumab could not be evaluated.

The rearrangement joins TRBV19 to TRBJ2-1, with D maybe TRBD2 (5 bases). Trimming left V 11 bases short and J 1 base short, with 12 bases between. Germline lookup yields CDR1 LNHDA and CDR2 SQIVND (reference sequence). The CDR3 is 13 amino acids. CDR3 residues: CASEGHSYNEQFF. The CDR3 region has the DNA TGTGCCTCTGAGGGTCATTCCTACAATGAGCAGTTCTTC.

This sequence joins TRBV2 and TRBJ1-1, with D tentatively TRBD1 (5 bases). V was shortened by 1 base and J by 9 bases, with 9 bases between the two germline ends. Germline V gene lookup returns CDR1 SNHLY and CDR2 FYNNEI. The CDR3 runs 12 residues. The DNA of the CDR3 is TGTGCCAGCAGTGAAGGGACACGGAAAGCTTTCTTT. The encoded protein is CASSEGTRKAFF.

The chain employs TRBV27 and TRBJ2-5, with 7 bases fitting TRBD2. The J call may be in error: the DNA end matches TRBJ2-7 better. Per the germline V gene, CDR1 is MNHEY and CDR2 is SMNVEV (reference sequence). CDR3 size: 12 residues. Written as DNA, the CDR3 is TGTGCCAGCAGTGCGGGGGACTACGAGCAGTACTTC. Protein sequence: CASSAGDYEQYF.

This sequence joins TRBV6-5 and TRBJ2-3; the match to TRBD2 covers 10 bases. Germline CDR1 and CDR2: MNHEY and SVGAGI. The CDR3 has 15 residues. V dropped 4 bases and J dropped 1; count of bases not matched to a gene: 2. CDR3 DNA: TGTGCCAGCAGTTGGACTAGCGGCCGCACAGATACGCAGTATTTT. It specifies CASSWTSGRTDTQYF.

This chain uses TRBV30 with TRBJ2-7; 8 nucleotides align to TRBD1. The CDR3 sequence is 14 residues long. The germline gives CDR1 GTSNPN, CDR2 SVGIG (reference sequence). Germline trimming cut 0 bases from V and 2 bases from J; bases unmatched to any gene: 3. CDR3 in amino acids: CAWSVGQGPYEQYF. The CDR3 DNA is TGTGCCTGGAGTGTTGGACAGGGCCCCTACGAGCAGTACTTC.

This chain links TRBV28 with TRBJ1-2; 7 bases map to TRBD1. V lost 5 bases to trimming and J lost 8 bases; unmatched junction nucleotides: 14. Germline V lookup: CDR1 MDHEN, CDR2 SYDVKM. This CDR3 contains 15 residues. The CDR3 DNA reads TGTGCCAGCAGTCCTCCCTACAGGGGACCTTTCGGCTACACCTTC. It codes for CASSPPYRGPFGYTF.

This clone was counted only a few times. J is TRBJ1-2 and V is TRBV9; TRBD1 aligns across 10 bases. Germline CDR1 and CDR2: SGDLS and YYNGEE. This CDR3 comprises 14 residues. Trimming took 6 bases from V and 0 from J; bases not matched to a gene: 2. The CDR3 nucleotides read TGTGCCAGCAAAGGGACAGGGGCTAACTATGGCTACACCTTC. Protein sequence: CASKGTGANYGYTF.

The CDR3 here is CASSLTSGTVDTQYF. CDR3 in DNA: TGTGCCAGCAGCTTGACTAGCGGGACCGTAGATACGCAGTATTTT. The genes are TRBV7-3 and TRBJ2-3, with 11 bases lining up with TRBD2. The CDR3 has 15 residues. Losses at the gene ends were 3 bases for V and 5 bases for J; bases not matched to a gene: 4. From germline, CDR1 is SGHTA and CDR2 FQGTGA.

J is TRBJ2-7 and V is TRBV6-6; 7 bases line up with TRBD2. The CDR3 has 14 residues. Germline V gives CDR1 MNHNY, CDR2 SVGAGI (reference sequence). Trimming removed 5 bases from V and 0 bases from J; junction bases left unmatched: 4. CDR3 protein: CASSGTSDSYEQYF. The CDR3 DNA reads TGTGCCAGCAGTGGTACTAGCGACTCCTACGAGCAGTACTTC.

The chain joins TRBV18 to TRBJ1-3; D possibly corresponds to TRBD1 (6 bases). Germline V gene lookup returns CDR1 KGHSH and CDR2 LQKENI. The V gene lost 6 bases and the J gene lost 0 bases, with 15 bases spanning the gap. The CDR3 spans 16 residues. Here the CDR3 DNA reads TGTGCCAGCTCGCTAGATCAGGGGATCTCTGGAAACACCATATATTTT. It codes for CASSLDQGISGNTIYF.

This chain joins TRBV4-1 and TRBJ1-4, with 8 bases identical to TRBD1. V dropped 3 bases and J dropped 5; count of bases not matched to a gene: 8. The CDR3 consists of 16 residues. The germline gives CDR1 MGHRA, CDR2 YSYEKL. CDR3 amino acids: CASSQGRTGSNEKLFF. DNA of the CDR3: TGCGCCAGCAGCCAGGGGAGGACAGGGTCAAATGAAAAACTGTTTTTT.

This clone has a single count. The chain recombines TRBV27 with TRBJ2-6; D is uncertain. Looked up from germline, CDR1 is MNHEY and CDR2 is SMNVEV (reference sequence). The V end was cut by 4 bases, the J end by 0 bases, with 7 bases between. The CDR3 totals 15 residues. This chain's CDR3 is CASSYKNSGANVLTF. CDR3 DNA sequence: TGTGCCAGCAGTTACAAAAACTCTGGGGCCAACGTCCTGACTTTC.

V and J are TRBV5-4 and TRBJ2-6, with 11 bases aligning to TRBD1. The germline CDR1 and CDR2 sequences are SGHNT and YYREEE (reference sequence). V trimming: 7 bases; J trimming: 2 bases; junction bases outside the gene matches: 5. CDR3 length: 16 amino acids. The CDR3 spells CASLGQGVAGANVLTF. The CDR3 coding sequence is TGTGCCAGCTTGGGACAGGGGGTTGCTGGGGCCAACGTCCTGACTTTC.

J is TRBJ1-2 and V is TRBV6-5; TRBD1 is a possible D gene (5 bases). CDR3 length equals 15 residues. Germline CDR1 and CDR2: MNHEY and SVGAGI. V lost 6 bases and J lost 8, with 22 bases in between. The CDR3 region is CASRFTTAGLVGYTF. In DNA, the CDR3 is TGTGCCAGCAGATTTACCACGGCAGGGTTGGTCGGCTACACCTTC.

The CDR3: CSVEVAGGYTF. Written as DNA, the CDR3 is TGCAGCGTTGAAGTGGCGGGAGGCTACACCTTC. This rearrangement joins TRBV29-1 to TRBJ1-2; D is ambiguous. CDR3 size: 11 residues. Germline loops: CDR1 SQVTM, CDR2 ANQGSEA. V dropped 1 base and J dropped 8 bases, with 8 bases sitting between them.

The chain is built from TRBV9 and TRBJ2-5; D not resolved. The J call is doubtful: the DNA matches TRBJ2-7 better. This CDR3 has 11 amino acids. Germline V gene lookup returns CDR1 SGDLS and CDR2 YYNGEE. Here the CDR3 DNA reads TGTGCCAGCAGCGACGAATACGAGCAGTACTTC. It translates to CASSDEYEQYF.

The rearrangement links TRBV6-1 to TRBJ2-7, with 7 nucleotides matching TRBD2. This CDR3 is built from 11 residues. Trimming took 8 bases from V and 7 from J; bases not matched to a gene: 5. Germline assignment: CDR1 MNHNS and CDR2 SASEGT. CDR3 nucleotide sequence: TGTGCCAGCGGGAGGGCCCGGGAGCAGTACTTC. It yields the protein CASGRAREQYF.

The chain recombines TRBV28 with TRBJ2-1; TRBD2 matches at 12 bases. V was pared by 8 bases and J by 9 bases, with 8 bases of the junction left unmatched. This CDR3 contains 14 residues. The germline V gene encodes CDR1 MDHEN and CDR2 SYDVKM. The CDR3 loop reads CASGRLAGVSEQFF. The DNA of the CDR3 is TGTGCCAGCGGGCGACTAGCGGGAGTGAGTGAGCAGTTCTTC.

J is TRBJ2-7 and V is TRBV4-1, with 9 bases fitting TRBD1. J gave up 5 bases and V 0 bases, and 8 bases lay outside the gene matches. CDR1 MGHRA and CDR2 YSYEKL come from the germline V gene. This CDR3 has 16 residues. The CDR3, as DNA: TGCGCCAGCAGCCAAGATATGTTTGGACAGGGGAACGAGCAGTACTTC. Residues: CASSQDMFGQGNEQYF.

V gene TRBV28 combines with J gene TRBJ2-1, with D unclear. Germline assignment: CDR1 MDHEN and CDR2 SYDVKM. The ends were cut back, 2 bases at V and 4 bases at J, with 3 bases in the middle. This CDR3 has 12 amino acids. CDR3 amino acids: CASSLLYNEQFF. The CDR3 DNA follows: TGTGCCAGCAGTTTACTTTACAATGAGCAGTTCTTC.

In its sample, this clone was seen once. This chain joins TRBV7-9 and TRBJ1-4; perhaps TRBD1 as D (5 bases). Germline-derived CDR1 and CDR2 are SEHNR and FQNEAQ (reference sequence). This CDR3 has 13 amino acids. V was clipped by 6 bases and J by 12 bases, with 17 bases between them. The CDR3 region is CASSPLAGTQLFF. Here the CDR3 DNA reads TGTGCCAGCAGTCCACTGGCGGGGACCCAACTGTTTTTT.

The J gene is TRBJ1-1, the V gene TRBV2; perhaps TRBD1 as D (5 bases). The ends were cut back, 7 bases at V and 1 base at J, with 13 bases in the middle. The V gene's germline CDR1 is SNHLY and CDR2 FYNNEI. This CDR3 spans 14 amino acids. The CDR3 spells CASTVWRGNTEAFF. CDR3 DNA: TGTGCCAGCACCGTTTGGAGGGGGAACACTGAAGCTTTCTTT.

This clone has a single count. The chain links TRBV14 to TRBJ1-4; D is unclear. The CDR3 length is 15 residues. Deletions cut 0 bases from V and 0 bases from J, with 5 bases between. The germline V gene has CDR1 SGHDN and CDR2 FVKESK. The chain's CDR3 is CASSQDHSTNEKLFF. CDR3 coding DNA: TGTGCCAGCAGCCAAGATCACTCAACTAATGAAAAACTGTTTTTT.

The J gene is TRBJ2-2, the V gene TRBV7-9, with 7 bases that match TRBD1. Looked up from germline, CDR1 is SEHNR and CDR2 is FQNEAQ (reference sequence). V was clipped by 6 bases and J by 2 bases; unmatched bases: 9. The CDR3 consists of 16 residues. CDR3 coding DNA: TGTGCCAGCAGTATTAGGGGACAGAGCAACACCGGGGAGCTGTTTTTT. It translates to CASSIRGQSNTGELFF.

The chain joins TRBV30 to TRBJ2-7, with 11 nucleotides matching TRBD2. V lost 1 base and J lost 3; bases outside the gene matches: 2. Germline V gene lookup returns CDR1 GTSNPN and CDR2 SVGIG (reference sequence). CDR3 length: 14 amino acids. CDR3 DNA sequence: TGTGCCTGGAGTGGACTAGCGGGGCGCTACGAGCAGTACTTC. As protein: CAWSGLAGRYEQYF.

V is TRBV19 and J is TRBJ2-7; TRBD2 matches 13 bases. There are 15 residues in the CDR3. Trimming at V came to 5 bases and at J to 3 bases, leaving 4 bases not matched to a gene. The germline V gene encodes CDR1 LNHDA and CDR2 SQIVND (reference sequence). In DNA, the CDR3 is TGTGCCAGTAGTCCCGGACTAGCGGGAGTCTACGAGCAGTACTTC. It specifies CASSPGLAGVYEQYF. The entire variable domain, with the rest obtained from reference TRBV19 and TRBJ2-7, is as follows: DGGITQSPKYLFRKEGQNVTLSCEQNLNHDAMYWYRQDPGQGLRLIYYSQIVNDFQKGDIAEGYSVSREKKESFPLTVTSAQKNPTAFYLCASSPGLAGVYEQYFGPGTRLTVT.

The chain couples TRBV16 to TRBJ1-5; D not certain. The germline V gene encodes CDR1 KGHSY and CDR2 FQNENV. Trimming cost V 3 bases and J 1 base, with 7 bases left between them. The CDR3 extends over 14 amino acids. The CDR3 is CASSQTGSNQPQHF. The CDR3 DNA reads TGTGCCAGCAGCCAGACGGGAAGCAATCAGCCCCAGCATTTT.

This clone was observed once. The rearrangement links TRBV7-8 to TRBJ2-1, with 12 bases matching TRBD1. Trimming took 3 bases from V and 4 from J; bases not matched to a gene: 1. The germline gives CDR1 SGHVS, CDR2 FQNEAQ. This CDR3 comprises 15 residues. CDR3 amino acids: CASSLGQGAYNEQFF. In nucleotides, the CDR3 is TGTGCCAGCAGCTTGGGACAGGGGGCGTACAATGAGCAGTTCTTC.

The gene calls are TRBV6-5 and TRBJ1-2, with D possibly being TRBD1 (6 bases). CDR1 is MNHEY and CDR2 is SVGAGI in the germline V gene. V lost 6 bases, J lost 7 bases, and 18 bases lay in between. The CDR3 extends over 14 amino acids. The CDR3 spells CASRSSGQYVGYTF. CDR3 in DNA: TGTGCCAGCAGATCATCAGGACAGTACGTTGGCTACACCTTC.

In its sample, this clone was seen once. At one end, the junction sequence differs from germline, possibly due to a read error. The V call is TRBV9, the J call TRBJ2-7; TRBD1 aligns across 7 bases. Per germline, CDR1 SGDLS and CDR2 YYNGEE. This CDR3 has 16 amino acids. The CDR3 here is CASSVLPGTVAYEQHF. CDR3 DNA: TGTGCCAGCAGCGTACTCCCCGGGACAGTTGCATACGAGCAGCACTTC. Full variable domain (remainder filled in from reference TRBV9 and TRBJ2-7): DSGVTQTPKHLITATGQRVTLRCSPRSGDLSVYWYQQSLDQGLQFLIQYYNGEERAKGNILERFSAQQFPDLHSELNLSSLELGDSALYFCASSVLPGTVAYEQHFGPGTRLTVT.